This T cell receptor beta chain came from a study of OX40 agonist ivuxolimab in advanced cancers. Overall study context: Ivuxolimab, which is an agonistic anti-OX40 (CD134) antibody, was administered to the patients. The dose of intravenous ivuxolimab that patients received every 2 weeks ranged from 0.01 to 10 mg/kg. Cohort: approximately 79% men, mean age about 62, aged about 20 to 90. One patient with hepatocellular carcinoma and two with cutaneous melanoma, three in all, had partial responses.

Libraries were prepared by immunoSEQ multiplex PCR; TCRdb keeps only in-frame clonotypes and omits some of them. The data show tens of thousands of clones, over 75% seen once. The V segment lost 5 bases and the J segment 1 base; nucleotides outside the gene matches: 3. Germline loops: CDR1 MDHEN, CDR2 SYDVKM. The CDR3 runs 15 residues. This chain uses TRBV28 with TRBJ2-2, with 8 nucleotides matching TRBD1. The sample consisted of CD4+ or CD8+ T cells sorted from blood, taken in a trial of the OX40 agonist ivuxolimab. The TCR originated in an adult with an advanced solid tumor such as melanoma, head and neck, liver or kidney cancer. The CDR3 DNA reads as TGTGCCAGCAGTATTGGACAGGGGAACACCGGGGAGCTGTTTTTT. Residues: CASSIGQGNTGELFF. Full variable domain (missing parts from reference TRBV28 and TRBJ2-2): DVKVTQSSRYLVKRTGEKVFLECVQDMDHENMFWYRQDPGLGLRLIYFSYDVKMKEKGDIPEGYSVSREKKERFSLILESASTNQTSMYLCASSIGQGNTGELFFGEGSRLTVL.